This TCR beta chain was sequenced for a study of T cells in Graves' hyperthyroidism and ophthalmopathy. For the study at large: At the time of initial diagnosis and before any treatment, peripheral blood was collected. Study-wide results and limits: Stable hyperthyroidism was told apart from ophthalmopathy by a model built on 13 V-J features.

About this clonotype itself: Its antigen is unknown.

The study included ophthalmopathy patients with Clinical Activity Score at least 3, NOSPECS grade at least 4 and duration under 3 months. Amplified regions were TCR beta CDR3 sequences from RNA transcripts. First-round RT-PCR targeting the TCR CDR3 was performed with the HTBI primer set. TCRdb itself ran the multiplex PCR reads through MiXCR, one entry per CDR3 protein. The data show a few hundred thousand distinct CDR3 sequences, around 18% seen once. CDR1 is MNHNS and CDR2 is SASEGT in the germline V gene. The V gene lost 5 bases and the J gene lost 5 bases, with 12 bases spanning the gap. The CDR3 consists of 13 residues.

J is TRBJ2-5 and V is TRBV6-1; TRBD1 might be the D (6 bases). Sample: blood. This clonotype originated in a man younger than 35 with Graves' ophthalmopathy. Here the CDR3 reads CASSQTGKETQYF. DNA for the CDR3: TGTGCCAGCAGTCAAACAGGGAAGGAGACCCAGTACTTC.